What follows is one T cell receptor (beta chain) and its context. This sample was included in a study of blood T cell repertoires in COVID-19. Study-wide background: Italy, Spain and the United States were the sources of the convalescent and acute COVID-19 samples. T cells, B-cell-depleted T cells, or PBMCs supplied cDNA or gDNA.

Deletions cut 5 bases from V and 4 bases from J, with 17 bases between. Germline values: CDR1 SEHNR, CDR2 FQNEAQ (reference sequence). The CDR3 spans 15 residues. In the original workflow: For nucleated cells, counts were estimated from reference gene primer amplification. Using immunoSEQ multiplex PCR, the repertoire was profiled, and TCRdb retains in-frame clones only, with some absent. The D gene and trimming were derived from the DNA, and the V and J assignments and clone size from that table. Of over 150,000 clones in the sample, about 89% were seen once. Sequenced sample: peripheral blood. This sequence joins TRBV7-9 and TRBJ1-1; D is possibly TRBD1 (6 bases). The source is a man in his fifties or sixties with acute or convalescent COVID-19. The CDR3 is CASSIRVLGGTEAFF. CDR3 bases: TGTGCCAGCAGCATTAGGGTTTTAGGGGGCACTGAAGCTTTCTTT.